These 28 T cell receptor beta chains were sequenced from one sample in a study of cytomegalovirus exposure and HLA in healthy donors (dated by TCRdb to about 2017). The library was generated by the immunoSEQ multiplex PCR assay. A mixture of 60 forward primers for TCR Vbeta segments and 13 reverse primers for TCR Jbeta segments was used in the multiplex PCR. What TCRdb holds here is the immuneACCESS table cut down to in-frame rearrangements. Part of the clones is not present; checked against another copy, under half of the missing clones reflect an unresolved V gene, and the others are unexplained. Here the sample has 130,000 or so clones; around 77% occur a single time. The top ten clones comprise more than 0.95% of the sample. The specimen was PBMCs. These receptors all stem from a man in his fifties in good health and CMV-seronegative.

The DNA for the CDR3 is TGCAGCGTTGAAGATCAACAGGGGGCAGATGCTTTCTTT. It encodes CSVEDQQGADAFF. The gene calls are TRBV29-1 and TRBJ1-1; 9 nucleotides agree with TRBD1. CDR3 length equals 13 residues. The V and J ends lost 0 bases and 11 bases, in that order; junction bases with no gene match: 7. The germline gives CDR1 SQVTM, CDR2 ANQGSEA. The entire variable domain, with the rest obtained from reference TRBV29-1 and TRBJ1-1, is as follows: SAVISQKPSRDICQRGTSLTIQCQVDSQVTMMFWYRQQPGQSLTLIATANQGSEATYESGFVIDKFPISRPNLTFSTLTVSNMSPEDSSIYLCSVEDQQGADAFFGQGTRLTVV.

The genes are TRBV6-5 and TRBJ1-1; 7 bases fit TRBD1. The junction had 9 bases not matched to a gene; V was cut back by 3 bases and J by 2 bases. CDR1 and CDR2 (germline): MNHEY, SVGAGI. This CDR3 is built from 16 residues. The DNA of the CDR3 is TGTGCCAGCAGTTATGGGGGACAGCTATACAACACTGAAGCTTTCTTT. As protein: CASSYGGQLYNTEAFF.

The V call is TRBV29-1, the J call TRBJ2-7; TRBD2 is a possible D gene (6 bases). Trimming shortened V by 7 bases and J by 2 bases, and 15 bases separated the two germline ends. Per germline, CDR1 SQVTM and CDR2 ANQGSEA. The length of the CDR3 is 13 residues. The CDR3 sequence: CSAAGRNPYEQYF. The CDR3 DNA follows: TGCAGCGCCGCGGGACGGAATCCCTACGAGCAGTACTTC.

The V call is TRBV5-6, the J call TRBJ2-1; 10 bases line up with TRBD2. The length of the CDR3 is 15 residues. V shed 4 bases and J 4 bases; nucleotides not matched to a gene: 5. Germline V lookup: CDR1 SGHDT, CDR2 YYEEEE. The CDR3 here is CASSRGLAAYNEQFF. As DNA, the CDR3 is TGTGCCAGCAGCCGAGGACTAGCGGCTTACAATGAGCAGTTCTTC.

This clone was seen just once. CDR3 sequence: CASSLGNGAVETQYF. The CDR3 region has the DNA TGTGCCAGCAGCCTGGGAAATGGGGCCGTTGAGACCCAGTACTTC. The chain has TRBV5-6 and TRBJ2-5, with a tentative D call TRBD1 (5 bases). CDR1 and CDR2 from the germline V gene are SGHDT and YYEEEE. Deletions cut 4 bases from V and 5 bases from J, with 18 bases between. The CDR3 totals 15 residues.

The chain is built from TRBV6-6 and TRBJ1-2; TRBD1 is a possible D gene (6 bases). Trimming took off 6 bases at V and 7 bases at J, with 21 bases between the two ends. The germline gives CDR1 MNHNY, CDR2 SVGAGI (reference sequence). The CDR3 consists of 15 residues. CDR3 protein: CASRVDTGSSLGYTF. CDR3 DNA sequence: TGTGCCAGCAGGGTAGATACAGGGAGCTCCCTTGGCTACACCTTC.

V usage is TRBV28 and J usage is TRBJ2-7; D is undetermined. The CDR3 has 14 amino acids. V was pared by 8 bases and J by 2 bases, with 16 bases between. CDR1 and CDR2 from the germline V gene are MDHEN and SYDVKM. Here the CDR3 reads CASGYLGTAYEQYF. The CDR3 nucleotides read TGTGCCAGCGGGTATCTTGGCACAGCCTACGAGCAGTACTTC.

This clone has a handful of counts. The rearrangement uses TRBV4-2 and TRBJ2-5; perhaps TRBD2 as D (6 bases). This CDR3 region has 15 residues. V was clipped by 4 bases and J by 5 bases, with 17 bases between them. The germline gives CDR1 LGHNA, CDR2 YNFKEQ. CDR3 in DNA: TGTGCCAGCAGCCTAGCTGCTAGCGCCGAGGAGACCCAGTACTTC. This sequence encodes CASSLAASAEETQYF.

V is TRBV5-1 and J is TRBJ2-3; D unresolved. The germline V gene encodes CDR1 SGHRS and CDR2 YFSETQ. Trimming stripped 0 bases from V and 5 bases from J, with 4 bases between. This CDR3 has 12 residues. CDR3 in DNA: TGCGCCAGCAGCTTGGGACAAGATACGCAGTATTTT. Translation: CASSLGQDTQYF. The whole variable domain, remainder taken from reference TRBV5-1 and TRBJ2-3, is KAGVTQTPRYLIKTRGQQVTLSCSPISGHRSVSWYQQTPGQGLQFLFEYFSETQRNKGNFPGRFSGRQFSNSRSEMNVSTLELGDSALYLCASSLGQDTQYFGPGTRLTVL.

The rearrangement joins TRBV5-4 to TRBJ2-3, with 11 bases identical to TRBD1. The CDR3 totals 15 residues. Per the germline V gene, CDR1 is SGHNT and CDR2 is YYREEE (reference sequence). J was trimmed by 5 bases and V by 4 bases; bases with no gene match: 6. Here the CDR3 reads CASSQGQGAKDTQYF. For the CDR3, the DNA is TGTGCCAGCAGCCAAGGACAGGGGGCGAAAGATACGCAGTATTTT.

The gene calls are TRBV7-8 and TRBJ2-7; 7 bases agree with TRBD1. The germline CDR1 and CDR2 sequences are SGHVS and FQNEAQ. V was clipped by 5 bases and J by 2 bases; unmatched bases: 9. This CDR3 has 15 amino acids. The CDR3 loop is CASSPLRQGPYEQYF. The CDR3 nucleotides are TGTGCCAGCAGCCCGCTTCGACAGGGACCCTACGAGCAGTACTTC.

This clone appeared a few times. The rearrangement joins TRBV5-4 to TRBJ1-1, with a weak D call TRBD1 (5 bases). CDR3 length equals 16 residues. Trimming left V 4 bases short and J 0 bases short, with 16 bases between. The germline gives CDR1 SGHNT, CDR2 YYREEE (reference sequence). The CDR3: CASSPNSGTLNTEAFF. CDR3 sequence (DNA): TGTGCCAGCAGCCCAAACTCCGGGACTTTGAACACTGAAGCTTTCTTT. Based on the CDR3 plus reference TRBV5-4 and TRBJ1-1, the full variable domain is ETGVTQSPTHLIKTRGQQVTLRCSSQSGHNTVSWYQQALGQGPQFIFQYYREEENGRGNFPPRFSGLQFPNYSSELNVNALELDDSALYLCASSPNSGTLNTEAFFGQGTRLTVV.

The V gene is TRBV14, the J gene TRBJ2-3; D unclear. The CDR3 is 14 amino acids. V gave up 0 bases and J gave up 2 bases, with 6 bases separating them. The germline CDR1 and CDR2 sequences are SGHDN and FVKESK. For the CDR3, the DNA is TGTGCCAGCAGCCAAGACCCAGTCACAGATACGCAGTATTTT. As protein: CASSQDPVTDTQYF.

The chain has TRBV5-1 and TRBJ2-1; D might be TRBD2 (7 bases). This CDR3 region has 16 residues. The V gene lost 0 bases and the J gene lost 7 bases, with 17 bases spanning the gap. Germline loops: CDR1 SGHRS, CDR2 YFSETQ. The DNA of the CDR3 is TGCGCCAGCAGCTTGGAGCGGACTAGGGGGTGGAATGAGCAGTTCTTC. Protein sequence: CASSLERTRGWNEQFF.

J is TRBJ1-1 and V is TRBV30; 9 positions match TRBD1. The ends lost 3 bases at V and 1 base at J; junction bases unmatched: 6. Germline CDR1 and CDR2: GTSNPN and SVGIG (reference sequence). This CDR3 is built from 15 residues. CDR3 nucleotides: TGTGCCTGGAGGGGACAGGGAAGATCGAACACTGAAGCTTTCTTT. As protein: CAWRGQGRSNTEAFF.

CDR3 sequence (DNA): TGTGCCACCAGCAGAGATATAAGCGGCCAAGAGACCCAGTACTTC. This encodes CATSRDISGQETQYF. The rearrangement joins TRBV15 to TRBJ2-5, with D possibly TRBD2 on 5 matching bases. Germline V CDR1 and CDR2: LNHNV, YYDKDF (reference sequence). The CDR3 totals 15 residues. V dropped 0 bases and J dropped 1 base, with 9 bases sitting between them.

The J gene is TRBJ2-1, the V gene TRBV29-1; a weak D match, TRBD2 (5 bases). V lost 6 bases and J 8 bases, leaving 8 bases between the germline ends. CDR1 SQVTM and CDR2 ANQGSEA come from the germline V gene. CDR3 length equals 10 residues. As DNA, the CDR3 is TGCAGCGTCCGGGAAGATGAGCAGTTCTTC. This encodes CSVREDEQFF.

The J gene is TRBJ2-3, the V gene TRBV5-1; D may be TRBD2 (5 bases). V lost 6 bases, J lost 0 bases, and 14 bases lay in between. The CDR3 is 15 residues long. CDR1 and CDR2 (germline): SGHRS, YFSETQ. For the CDR3, the DNA is TGCGCCAGCAAGGAGGTCAGCGGTAGCACAGATACGCAGTATTTT. This encodes CASKEVSGSTDTQYF.

V and J are TRBV2 and TRBJ2-7, with D hard to call. V shed 6 bases and J shed 0 bases, with 12 bases lying between them. This CDR3 has 14 amino acids. The germline V gene has CDR1 SNHLY and CDR2 FYNNEI. CDR3 loop: CASSIGGFSYEQYF. CDR3 DNA sequence: TGTGCCAGCAGCATCGGTGGTTTCTCCTACGAGCAGTACTTC.

This clone showed up just once. The J gene is TRBJ1-5, the V gene TRBV19, with TRBD1 identical over 8 bases. V was pared by 8 bases and J by 0 bases, with 6 bases of the junction left unmatched. Germline V gene lookup returns CDR1 LNHDA and CDR2 SQIVND (reference sequence). The CDR3 covers 15 residues. The CDR3 sequence: CASGAGGYSNQPQHF. As DNA, the CDR3 is TGTGCCAGTGGGGCAGGGGGCTATAGCAATCAGCCCCAGCATTTT. The variable domain in full, with the rest retrieved from reference TRBV19 and TRBJ1-5, is DGGITQSPKYLFRKEGQNVTLSCEQNLNHDAMYWYRQDPGQGLRLIYYSQIVNDFQKGDIAEGYSVSREKKESFPLTVTSAQKNPTAFYLCASGAGGYSNQPQHFGDGTRLSIL.

The V and J genes are TRBV30 and TRBJ1-5; D is unresolved. Germline-derived CDR1 and CDR2 are GTSNPN and SVGIG (reference sequence). V was shortened by 4 bases and J by 3 bases, with 7 bases between the two germline ends. The CDR3 is 12 residues long. This CDR3 reads CAWNLDNQPQHF. The CDR3, as DNA: TGTGCCTGGAATCTAGACAATCAGCCCCAGCATTTT.

CDR3 region: CSVDSPFGRASNEQFF. CDR3 sequence (DNA): TGCAGCGTTGATTCCCCCTTTGGGCGGGCGTCCAATGAGCAGTTCTTC. This chain connects TRBV29-1 to TRBJ2-1; D possibly corresponds to TRBD2 (5 bases). Germline loops: CDR1 SQVTM, CDR2 ANQGSEA. This CDR3 has 16 amino acids. Trimming pared 3 bases from V and 6 bases from J, leaving 21 bases between.

This clone was counted a single time. The CDR3 here is CASSGGLAGTYEQYF. The CDR3 nucleotides are TGCGCCAGCAGTGGGGGACTAGCGGGCACCTACGAGCAGTACTTC. The genes are TRBV10-1 and TRBJ2-7; 12 bases agree with TRBD2. Trimming at V came to 4 bases and at J to 2 bases, leaving 3 bases not matched to a gene. This CDR3 contains 15 residues. Germline V gene data show CDR1 as WNHNN and CDR2 as SYGVQD (reference sequence).

This clone was found once. The genes are TRBV15 and TRBJ2-1, with 12 bases matching TRBD2. This CDR3 has 13 amino acids. Germline CDR1 and CDR2: LNHNV and YYDKDF (reference sequence). Losses at the gene ends were 6 bases for V and 6 bases for J; bases not matched to a gene: 0. CDR3 bases: TGTGCCACCAGGACTAGCGGGAGCAATGAGCAGTTCTTC. Its protein product is CATRTSGSNEQFF.

This chain connects TRBV4-3 to TRBJ2-3; the D is unclear. Germline-derived CDR1 and CDR2 are LGHNA and YSLEER. This CDR3 region has 13 residues. Trimming pared 3 bases from V and 3 bases from J, leaving 7 bases between. As DNA, the CDR3 is TGCGCCAGCAGCCAGGCGACTACAGATACGCAGTATTTT. Protein product: CASSQATTDTQYF.

This clone was observed a handful of times. V usage is TRBV6-5 and J usage is TRBJ2-5; 13 bases map to TRBD2. Losses at the gene ends were 4 bases for V and 4 bases for J; bases not matched to a gene: 6. The CDR3 length is 16 residues. From germline, CDR1 is MNHEY and CDR2 SVGAGI. The CDR3, as DNA: TGTGCCAGCAGTTCAACTAGCGGGAGGGCCTCAGAGACCCAGTACTTC. Translation: CASSSTSGRASETQYF.

The V and J genes are TRBV15 and TRBJ2-2, with 13 bases identical to TRBD2. The CDR3 extends over 18 amino acids. V lost 3 bases and J lost 4; bases outside the gene matches: 8. Germline V gene data show CDR1 as LNHNV and CDR2 as YYDKDF (reference sequence). The CDR3 region has the DNA TGTGCCACCAGCAGGTATAGGGGACTAGCGGGATCCACCGGGGAGCTGTTTTTT. Residues: CATSRYRGLAGSTGELFF.

This clone was picked up a small number of times. The chain carries TRBV9 and TRBJ2-7; 10 nucleotides align to TRBD1. The CDR3 spans 15 residues. V was clipped by 4 bases and J by 6 bases; unmatched bases: 10. CDR1 is SGDLS and CDR2 is YYNGEE in the germline V gene. The CDR3 protein is CASSFTGTGVGEQYF. In nucleotides, the CDR3 is TGTGCCAGCAGCTTCACCGGGACAGGGGTCGGCGAGCAGTACTTC.